This is a list of T cell receptor beta chains from one sample in a study of identical twins. TCRdb analysed the 5' RACE reads with MiXCR anew, one entry per CDR3 protein. The top ten hold 10% of the sample, which has around 220,000 distinct CDR3 sequences, roughly a tenth seen once. The specimen was memory T cells sorted from blood. Receptors originate from a man in his fifties in good health. Each CDR3 is given with its conserved first and last residue. A D gene is named only where the DNA matches it firmly. Clone size is stated in some rows and not others, as once, few, many or a class when expanded.

V: TRBV6-2/TRBV6-3; J: TRBJ1-1; size: few; D: TRBD1; CDR3: CASRDGQVNTEAFF; DNA: TGTGCCAGCAGAGACGGACAGGTGAACACTGAAGCTTTCTTT
V: TRBV15; J: TRBJ2-3; size: many; D: .; CDR3: CATSREAVYTQYF; DNA: TGTGCCACCAGCAGGGAGGCAGTATATACGCAGTATTTT
V: TRBV6-1; J: TRBJ2-6; size: many; D: .; CDR3: CATTGHLASGANVLTF; DNA: TGTGCCACCACGGGACACCTGGCCTCTGGGGCCAACGTCCTGACTTTC
V: TRBV2; J: TRBJ1-1; size: many; D: .; CDR3: CASSEQGLNTEAFF; DNA: TGTGCCAGCAGTGAGCAGGGCCTTAACACTGAAGCTTTCTTT
V: TRBV5-1; J: TRBJ2-7; size: .; D: .; CDR3: CASSLITRGPYEQYF; DNA: TGCGCCAGCAGCTTGATCACAAGGGGCCCCTACGAGCAGTACTTC
V: TRBV19; J: TRBJ1-1; size: many; D: .; CDR3: CASRKGGPMNTEAFF; DNA: TGTGCCAGTAGAAAAGGGGGGCCCATGAACACTGAAGCTTTCTTT
V: TRBV7-3; J: TRBJ2-3; size: many; D: TRBD2; CDR3: CASSLTPKRGGADTQYF; DNA: TGTGCCAGCAGCTTAACCCCCAAGCGGGGGGGCGCAGATACGCAGTATTTT
V: TRBV7-9; J: TRBJ2-1; size: many; D: TRBD2; CDR3: CASSPGVAGYNEQFF; DNA: TGTGCCAGCAGTCCCGGGGTAGCGGGTTACAATGAGCAGTTCTTC
V: TRBV5-5; J: TRBJ2-4; size: .; D: .; CDR3: CASSLVQGRAKNIQYF; DNA: TGTGCCAGCAGCTTGGTTCAGGGAAGAGCCAAAAACATTCAGTACTTC
V: TRBV20-1; J: TRBJ2-1; size: .; D: .; CDR3: CSARELTRNNEQFF; DNA: TGCAGTGCTAGAGAACTAACTAGAAACAATGAGCAGTTCTTC
V: TRBV9; J: TRBJ1-1; size: many; D: .; CDR3: CASSSPDRWNTEAFF; DNA: TGTGCCAGCAGCTCCCCGGACAGATGGAACACTGAAGCTTTCTTT
V: TRBV5-1; J: TRBJ2-1; size: many; D: .; CDR3: CASSPERGSYNEQFF; DNA: TGCGCCAGCAGCCCCGAAAGGGGGTCCTACAATGAGCAGTTCTTC
V: TRBV5-1; J: TRBJ2-1; size: many; D: TRBD2; CDR3: CASTLDRTRVFF; DNA: TGCGCCAGCACCTTGGATAGGACTAGAGTGTTCTTC
V: TRBV12-3/TRBV12-4; J: TRBJ2-5; size: many; D: .; CDR3: CASTPRRGETQYF; DNA: TGTGCCAGCACCCCCCGGAGAGGAGAGACCCAGTACTTC
V: TRBV7-2; J: TRBJ2-7; size: many; D: .; CDR3: CASSLAGVKGTYEQYF; DNA: TGTGCCAGCAGCTTAGCAGGGGTTAAGGGCACCTACGAGCAGTACTTC
V: TRBV4-3; J: TRBJ2-2; size: many; D: .; CDR3: CASSQEERSGELFF; DNA: TGCGCCAGCAGCCAAGAGGAGCGATCCGGGGAGCTGTTTTTT
V: TRBV15; J: TRBJ2-3; size: many; D: .; CDR3: CATSRDVGSVDTQYF; DNA: TGTGCCACCAGCAGAGATGTGGGATCGGTGGATACGCAGTATTTT
V: TRBV20-1; J: TRBJ2-3; size: .; D: .; CDR3: CSASPGLSTDTQYF; DNA: TGCAGTGCTAGCCCCGGGCTTAGCACAGATACGCAGTATTTT
V: TRBV2; J: TRBJ2-3; size: few; D: TRBD2; CDR3: CASSEGGGVSDTQYF; DNA: TGTGCCAGCAGTGAGGGCGGGGGTGTGTCAGATACGCAGTATTTT
V: TRBV5-1; J: TRBJ2-3; size: .; D: TRBD2; CDR3: CASSLRAGGTTDTQYF; DNA: TGCGCCAGCAGCCTCCGGGCGGGGGGCACCACAGATACGCAGTATTTT
V: TRBV20-1; J: TRBJ1-5; size: many; D: .; CDR3: CSARAQVYSNQPQHF; DNA: TGCAGTGCCCGAGCCCAGGTCTATAGCAATCAGCCCCAGCATTTT
V: TRBV15; J: TRBJ2-3; size: many; D: TRBD2; CDR3: CATSRVSGATDTQYF; DNA: TGTGCCACCAGCAGAGTTAGCGGGGCAACAGATACGCAGTATTTT
V: TRBV3-1; J: TRBJ2-1; size: many; D: TRBD2; CDR3: CASSPGGAYNEQFF; DNA: TGTGCCAGCAGCCCCGGGGGGGCCTACAATGAGCAGTTCTTC
V: TRBV6-2/TRBV6-3; J: TRBJ2-5; size: many; D: .; CDR3: CASSWDWPETQYF; DNA: TGTGCCAGCAGTTGGGACTGGCCGGAGACCCAGTACTTC
V: TRBV30; J: TRBJ1-5; size: .; D: .; CDR3: CAWSVHSNQPQHF; DNA: TGTGCCTGGAGTGTGCATAGCAATCAGCCCCAGCATTTT
V: TRBV20-1; J: TRBJ2-1; size: few; D: TRBD2; CDR3: CSAPRTRMAGEQFF; DNA: TGCAGTGCTCCGAGGACTAGAATGGCGGGTGAGCAGTTCTTC
V: TRBV15; J: TRBJ2-1; size: few; D: TRBD2; CDR3: CATSRELAAESNEQFF; DNA: TGTGCCACCAGCAGGGAACTAGCGGCGGAAAGCAATGAGCAGTTCTTC
V: TRBV4-3; J: TRBJ2-4; size: .; D: .; CDR3: CASSQDLLGGRNIQYF; DNA: TGCGCCAGCAGCCAAGATCTCTTAGGGGGAAGAAACATTCAGTACTTC
V: TRBV7-2; J: TRBJ1-4; size: many; D: .; CDR3: CASSLARGRGGEKLFF; DNA: TGTGCCAGCAGCTTAGCGCGGGGCAGGGGCGGTGAAAAACTGTTTTTT
V: TRBV20-1; J: TRBJ2-3; size: few; D: .; CDR3: CSATQGGTDTQYF; DNA: TGCAGTGCTACCCAAGGGGGAACAGATACGCAGTATTTT
V: TRBV5-1; J: TRBJ2-7; size: many; D: TRBD1; CDR3: CASSLGGQYEQYF; DNA: TGCGCCAGCAGCTTAGGGGGACAGTACGAGCAGTACTTC
V: TRBV7-3; J: TRBJ1-1; size: many; D: .; CDR3: CASRQTALNTEAFF; DNA: TGTGCCAGCAGACAGACCGCCTTAAATACTGAAGCTTTCTTT
V: TRBV20-1; J: TRBJ2-3; size: many; D: TRBD2; CDR3: CSARIAGAMDTQYF; DNA: TGCAGTGCTAGAATAGCGGGAGCGATGGATACGCAGTATTTT
V: TRBV27; J: TRBJ1-2; size: many; D: TRBD1; CDR3: CASSLRGNYGYTF; DNA: TGTGCCAGCAGCCTCAGGGGGAACTATGGCTACACCTTC
V: TRBV2; J: TRBJ2-3; size: .; D: .; CDR3: CASSEGAQGSTDTQYF; DNA: TGTGCCAGCAGTGAGGGGGCGCAGGGAAGCACAGATACGCAGTATTTT
V: TRBV27; J: TRBJ1-2; size: .; D: TRBD1; CDR3: CASSTRQGARGNYGYTF; DNA: TGTGCCAGCAGTACTCGACAGGGGGCAAGGGGTAACTATGGCTACACCTTC
V: TRBV7-9; J: TRBJ2-1; size: .; D: .; CDR3: CASSKTQGYQETQFF; DNA: TGTGCCAGCAGCAAGACACAGGGATACCAAGAGACCCAGTTCTTC
V: TRBV9; J: TRBJ2-3; size: many; D: TRBD1; CDR3: CASSSRDSRLLTDTQYF; DNA: TGTGCCAGCAGCTCCCGGGACAGCCGCCTACTCACAGATACGCAGTATTTT
V: TRBV4-2; J: TRBJ1-2; size: many; D: .; CDR3: CASSPRLGSAIEGYTF; DNA: TGTGCCAGCAGCCCTCGTCTCGGGAGCGCTATCGAAGGCTACACCTTC
V: TRBV6-4; J: TRBJ2-6; size: many; D: .; CDR3: CASESGKRSSGANVLTF; DNA: TGTGCCAGCGAGTCAGGGAAAAGGAGCTCTGGGGCCAACGTCCTGACTTTC
V: TRBV28; J: TRBJ2-3; size: .; D: TRBD1; CDR3: CASSTQGLGQPQYF; DNA: TGTGCCAGCAGTACCCAGGGGTTGGGACAGCCCCAGTATTTT
V: TRBV20-1; J: TRBJ2-7; size: few; D: TRBD1; CDR3: CSARGTGKSYEQYF; DNA: TGCAGTGCCCGGGGGACAGGGAAGTCCTACGAGCAGTACTTC
V: TRBV28; J: TRBJ2-1; size: many; D: .; CDR3: CASSLGWNEQFF; DNA: TGTGCCAGCAGTTTAGGTTGGAATGAGCAGTTCTTC
V: TRBV12-3/TRBV12-4; J: TRBJ1-1; size: few; D: .; CDR3: CASSLTHKGGTEAFF; DNA: TGTGCCAGCAGTCTTACACACAAGGGGGGCACTGAAGCTTTCTTT
V: TRBV9; J: TRBJ1-1; size: few; D: .; CDR3: CASSVGDVEGAEAFF; DNA: TGTGCCAGCAGCGTAGGTGACGTGGAGGGCGCAGAAGCTTTCTTT
V: TRBV5-1; J: TRBJ2-2; size: many; D: .; CDR3: CASSLYATGELFF; DNA: TGCGCCAGCAGCTTGTATGCGACCGGGGAGCTGTTTTTT
V: TRBV10-3; J: TRBJ2-3; size: .; D: TRBD1; CDR3: CALGQGTDTQYF; DNA: TGTGCCTTGGGACAGGGCACAGATACGCAGTATTTT